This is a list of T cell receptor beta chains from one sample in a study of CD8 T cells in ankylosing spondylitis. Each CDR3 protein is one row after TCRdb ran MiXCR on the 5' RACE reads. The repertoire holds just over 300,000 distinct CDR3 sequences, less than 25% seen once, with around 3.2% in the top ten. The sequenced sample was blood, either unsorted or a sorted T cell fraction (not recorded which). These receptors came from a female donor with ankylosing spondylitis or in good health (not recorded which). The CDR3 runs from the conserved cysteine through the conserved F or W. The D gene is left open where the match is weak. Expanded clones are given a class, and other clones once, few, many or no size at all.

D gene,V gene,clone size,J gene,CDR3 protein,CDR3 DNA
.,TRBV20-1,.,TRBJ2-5,CSARDGGKETQYF,TGCAGTGCAAGGGACGGAGGAAAAGAGACCCAGTACTTC
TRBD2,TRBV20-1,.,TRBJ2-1,CSAVDGTSDHYNEQFF,TGCAGTGCCGTGGATGGGACTAGCGATCACTACAATGAGCAGTTCTTC
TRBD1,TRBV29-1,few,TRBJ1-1,CSVGTGGYTEAFF,TGCAGCGTTGGTACAGGGGGTTACACTGAAGCTTTCTTT
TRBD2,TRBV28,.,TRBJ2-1,CASSFPSGHKINEQFF,TGTGCCAGCAGTTTCCCTAGCGGGCATAAGATCAATGAGCAGTTCTTC
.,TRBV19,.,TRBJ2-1,CASSLGDDRNEQFF,TGTGCCAGTAGTCTGGGGGACGACCGCAATGAGCAGTTCTTC
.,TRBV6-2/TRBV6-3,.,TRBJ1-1,CASSYTGSSGAFF,TGTGCCAGCAGTTACACGGGGAGTTCAGGAGCTTTCTTT
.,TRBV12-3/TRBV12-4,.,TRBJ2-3,CASSLFAGLTDTQYF,TGTGCCAGCAGTTTGTTCGCGGGGCTCACAGATACGCAGTATTTT
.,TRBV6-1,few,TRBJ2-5,CASRSRVGEETQYF,TGTGCCAGCAGGTCGAGGGTGGGGGAAGAGACCCAGTACTTC
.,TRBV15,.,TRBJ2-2,CATSRTRTGELFF,TGTGCCACCAGCAGGACTCGCACCGGGGAGCTGTTTTTT
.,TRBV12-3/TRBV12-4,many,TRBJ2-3,CASRIGPWDTQYF,TGTGCCAGCAGAATCGGGCCCTGGGATACGCAGTATTTT
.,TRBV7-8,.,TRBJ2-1,CASSLMDYPYNEQFF,TGTGCCAGCAGCTTAATGGACTACCCTTACAATGAGCAGTTCTTC
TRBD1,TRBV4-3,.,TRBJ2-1,CASKSGTGTLNEQFF,TGCGCCAGCAAGTCAGGGACAGGGACGCTAAATGAGCAGTTCTTC
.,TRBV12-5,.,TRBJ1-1,CASGLVWGEAFF,TGTGCTAGTGGTTTGGTATGGGGTGAAGCTTTCTTT
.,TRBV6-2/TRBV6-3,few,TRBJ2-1,CASSYLRGGNEQFF,TGTGCCAGCAGTTACCTGAGGGGCGGAAATGAGCAGTTCTTC
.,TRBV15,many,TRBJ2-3,CATSRDQDVADTQYF,TGTGCCACCAGCAGAGATCAAGACGTGGCAGATACGCAGTATTTT
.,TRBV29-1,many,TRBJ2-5,CSVEGANRAQETQYF,TGCAGCGTTGAAGGTGCAAACAGGGCACAAGAGACCCAGTACTTC